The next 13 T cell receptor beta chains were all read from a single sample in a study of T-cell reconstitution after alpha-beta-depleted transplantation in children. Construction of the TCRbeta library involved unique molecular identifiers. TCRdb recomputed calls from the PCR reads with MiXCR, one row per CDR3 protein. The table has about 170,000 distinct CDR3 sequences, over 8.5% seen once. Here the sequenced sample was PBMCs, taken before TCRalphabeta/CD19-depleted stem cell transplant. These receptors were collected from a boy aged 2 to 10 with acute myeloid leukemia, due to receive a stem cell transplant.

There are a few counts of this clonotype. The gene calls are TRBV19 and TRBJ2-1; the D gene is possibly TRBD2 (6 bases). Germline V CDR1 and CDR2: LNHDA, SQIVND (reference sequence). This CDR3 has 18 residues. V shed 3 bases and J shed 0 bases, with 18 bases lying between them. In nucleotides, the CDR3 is TGTGCCAGTAGTATGTTTTTGGCGGGATCGAGCTCCTACAATGAGCAGTTCTTC. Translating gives CASSMFLAGSSSYNEQFF.

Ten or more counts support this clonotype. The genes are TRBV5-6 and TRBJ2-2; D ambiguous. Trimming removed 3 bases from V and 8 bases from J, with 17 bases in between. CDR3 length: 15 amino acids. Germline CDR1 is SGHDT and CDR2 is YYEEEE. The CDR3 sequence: CASSSVHWLGGELFF. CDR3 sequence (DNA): TGTGCCAGCAGCTCAGTACACTGGCTGGGGGGGGAGCTGTTTTTT. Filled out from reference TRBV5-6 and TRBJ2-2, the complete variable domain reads DAGVTQSPTHLIKTRGQQVTLRCSPKSGHDTVSWYQQALGQGPQFIFQYYEEEERQRGNFPDRFSGHQFPNYSSELNVNALLLGDSALYLCASSSVHWLGGELFFGEGSRLTVL.

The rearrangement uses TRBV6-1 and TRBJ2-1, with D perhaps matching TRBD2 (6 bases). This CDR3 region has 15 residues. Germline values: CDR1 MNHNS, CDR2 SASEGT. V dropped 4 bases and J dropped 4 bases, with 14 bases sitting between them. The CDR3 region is CASSASGTSYNEQFF. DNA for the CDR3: TGTGCCAGCAGTGCCTCCGGGACTTCATACAATGAGCAGTTCTTC.

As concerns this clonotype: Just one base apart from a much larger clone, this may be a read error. CDR3 DNA: TGTGCCAGCAGCTTAGTCCCTAGAAGCGGGGGGCCGTTCAATGAGCGGTTCTTC. Residues: CASSLVPRSGGPFNERFF. The V call is TRBV11-2, the J call TRBJ2-1; 9 nucleotides line up with TRBD2. The CDR3 extends over 18 amino acids. Germline V gives CDR1 SGHAT, CDR2 FQNNGV.

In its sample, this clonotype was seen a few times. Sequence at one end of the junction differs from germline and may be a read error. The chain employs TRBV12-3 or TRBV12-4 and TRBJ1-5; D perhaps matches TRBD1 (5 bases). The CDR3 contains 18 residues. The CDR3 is CASCLCPTVVLCNQPQHF. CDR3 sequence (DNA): TGTGCCAGCTGTTTATGTCCGACAGTCGTCCTATGCAATCAGCCCCAGCATTTT.

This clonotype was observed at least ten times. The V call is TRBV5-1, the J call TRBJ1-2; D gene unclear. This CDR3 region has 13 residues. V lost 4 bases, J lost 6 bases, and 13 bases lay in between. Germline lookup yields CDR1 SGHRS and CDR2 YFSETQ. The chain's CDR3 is CASSPDRGNGYTF. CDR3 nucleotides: TGCGCCAGCAGCCCGGACCGGGGAAATGGCTACACCTTC.

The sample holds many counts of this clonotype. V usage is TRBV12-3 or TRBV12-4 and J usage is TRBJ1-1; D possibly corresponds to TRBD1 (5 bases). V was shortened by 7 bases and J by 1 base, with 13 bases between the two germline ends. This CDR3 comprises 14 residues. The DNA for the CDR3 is TGTGCCAGCAACCTCCGGGGGGGGAACACTGAAGCTTTCTTT. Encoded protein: CASNLRGGNTEAFF.

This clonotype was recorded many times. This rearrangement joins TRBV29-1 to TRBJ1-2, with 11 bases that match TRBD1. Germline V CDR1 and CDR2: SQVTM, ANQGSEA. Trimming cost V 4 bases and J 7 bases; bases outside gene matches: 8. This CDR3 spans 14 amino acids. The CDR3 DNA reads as TGCAGCGTTGGGGACAGGGGGACATTGCGTGGCTACACCTTC. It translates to CSVGDRGTLRGYTF.

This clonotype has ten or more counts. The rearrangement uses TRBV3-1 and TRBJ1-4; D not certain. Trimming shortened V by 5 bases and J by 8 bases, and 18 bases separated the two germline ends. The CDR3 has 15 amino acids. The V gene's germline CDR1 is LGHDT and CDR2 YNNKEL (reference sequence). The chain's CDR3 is CASSDRTGFGEKLFF. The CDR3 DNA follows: TGTGCCAGCAGCGACCGAACGGGATTCGGAGAAAAACTGTTTTTT.

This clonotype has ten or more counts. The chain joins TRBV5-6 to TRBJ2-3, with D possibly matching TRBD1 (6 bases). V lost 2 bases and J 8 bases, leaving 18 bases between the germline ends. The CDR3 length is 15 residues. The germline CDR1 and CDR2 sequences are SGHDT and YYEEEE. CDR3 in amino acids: CASSFLVLVGGTQYF. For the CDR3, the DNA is TGTGCCAGCAGCTTCCTAGTCTTGGTAGGGGGTACGCAGTATTTT. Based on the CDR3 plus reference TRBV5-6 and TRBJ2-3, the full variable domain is DAGVTQSPTHLIKTRGQQVTLRCSPKSGHDTVSWYQQALGQGPQFIFQYYEEEERQRGNFPDRFSGHQFPNYSSELNVNALLLGDSALYLCASSFLVLVGGTQYFGPGTRLTVL.

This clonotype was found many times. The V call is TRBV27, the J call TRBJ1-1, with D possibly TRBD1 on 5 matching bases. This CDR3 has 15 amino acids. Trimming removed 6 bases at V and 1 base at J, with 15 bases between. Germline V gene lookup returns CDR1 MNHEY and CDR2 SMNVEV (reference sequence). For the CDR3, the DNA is TGTGCCAGCAGCCTCTGGGCCACAGGGAACACTGAAGCTTTCTTT. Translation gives CASSLWATGNTEAFF.

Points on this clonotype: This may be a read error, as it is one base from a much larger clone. The CDR3 sequence is CAVTGRVLYEQYF. CDR3 in DNA: TGTGCCGTAACAGGCAGGGTCCTCTACGAGCAGTACTTC. The chain uses TRBV28 and TRBJ2-7, with D possibly being TRBD1 (5 bases). The V gene's germline CDR1 is MDHEN and CDR2 SYDVKM. V was trimmed by 11 bases and J by 3 bases, leaving 17 bases between them. The CDR3 runs to 13 residues.

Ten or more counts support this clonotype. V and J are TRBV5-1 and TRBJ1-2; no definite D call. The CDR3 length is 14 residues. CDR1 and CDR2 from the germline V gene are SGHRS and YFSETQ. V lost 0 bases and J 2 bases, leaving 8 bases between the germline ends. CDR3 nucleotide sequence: TGCGCCAGCAGCTTGGACGGAGACAACTATGGCTACACCTTC. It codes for CASSLDGDNYGYTF.